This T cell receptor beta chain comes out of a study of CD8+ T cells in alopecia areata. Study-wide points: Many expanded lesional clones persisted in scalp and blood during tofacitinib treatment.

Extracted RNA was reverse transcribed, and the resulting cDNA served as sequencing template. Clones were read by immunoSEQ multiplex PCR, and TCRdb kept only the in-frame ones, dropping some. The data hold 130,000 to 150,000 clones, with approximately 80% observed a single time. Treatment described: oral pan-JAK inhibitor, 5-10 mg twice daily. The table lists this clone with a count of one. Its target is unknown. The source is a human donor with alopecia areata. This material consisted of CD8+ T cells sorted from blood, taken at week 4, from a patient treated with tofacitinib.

The CDR3: CASSLLAGTHTDTQYF. The CDR3 DNA reads as TGTGCCAGCAGTCTCTTAGCGGGGACGCACACAGATACGCAGTATTTT. The J gene is TRBJ2-3, the V gene TRBV27, with 8 bases matching TRBD2. CDR3 length: 16 residues. Losses at the gene ends were 5 bases for V and 2 bases for J; bases not matched to a gene: 9. The germline V gene has CDR1 MNHEY and CDR2 SMNVEV (reference sequence).